A selection of T cell receptor beta chains follows, all from one sample in a study of CD8 T cells in Susac syndrome. TCRdb re-called the immunoSEQ multiplex PCR reads with MiXCR, one entry per CDR3 protein. The sample includes about 210,000 distinct CDR3 sequences, roughly 94% of them seen just once. The sequenced sample was CD4+ T cells from PBMCs. The receptors shown here come from a human donor in good health. The CDR3 runs from the conserved cysteine through the conserved F or W. D genes are given only for firm matches. Expanded clones get a size class; other rows say once, few or many, or leave the size out.

NA,15,TRBJ1-5,TRBV28,NA,CASTTPADLNQPQHF,TGTGCCAGCACCACGCCCGCGGACCTTAATCAGCCCCAGCATTTT
NA,13,TRBJ2-1,TRBV12-3/TRBV12-4,NA,CASRELVSAEQFF,TGTGCCAGCAGGGAACTAGTAAGCGCTGAGCAGTTCTTC
NA,12,TRBJ2-1,TRBV20-1,TRBD2,CSALGLAGAVFF,TGCAGTGCTCTCGGACTAGCGGGCGCTGTGTTCTTC
NA,16,TRBJ2-1,TRBV29-1,NA,CSAYGAGGGLYNEQFF,TGCAGCGCCTATGGTGCTGGGGGCGGCCTCTACAATGAGCAGTTCTTC
NA,11,TRBJ2-1,TRBV7-2,NA,CASSQAGAEFF,TGTGCCAGCAGCCAGGCCGGGGCCGAGTTCTTC
once,14,TRBJ2-5,TRBV3-1,NA,CASSQGTAQETQYF,TGTGCCAGCAGCCAAGGGACAGCTCAAGAGACCCAGTACTTC
NA,15,TRBJ2-1,TRBV27,NA,CASSPLTGAYNEQFF,TGTGCCAGCAGCCCTTTAACGGGAGCCTACAATGAGCAGTTCTTC
once,17,TRBJ1-2,TRBV29-1,TRBD1,CSVVPTGQGLRGYGYTF,TGCAGCGTTGTACCCACCGGACAGGGATTACGGGGCTATGGCTACACCTTC
NA,9,TRBJ2-5,TRBV29-1,NA,CSVALPSYF,TGCAGCGTTGCCCTACCAAGTTACTTC
NA,15,TRBJ2-3,TRBV7-9,NA,CASSRPTFSTDTQYF,TGTGCCAGCAGTCGACCTACGTTTAGCACAGATACGCAGTATTTT
once,16,TRBJ2-1,TRBV3-1,TRBD1,CASSQDKRGRYNEQFF,TGTGCCAGCAGCCAAGATAAGAGGGGGCGGTACAATGAGCAGTTCTTC
NA,15,TRBJ2-7,TRBV7-2,TRBD1,CASSARSGTGGEQYF,TGTGCCAGCAGCGCCCGCTCAGGGACAGGCGGCGAGCAGTACTTC
NA,16,TRBJ2-5,TRBV25-1,TRBD2,CASSERGTSVRETQYF,TGTGCCAGCAGTGAACGAGGAACTAGCGTAAGGGAGACCCAGTACTTC
NA,17,TRBJ2-1,TRBV5-6,NA,CASSPLPIDVTVDEQFF,TGTGCCAGCTCACCACTCCCCATTGATGTCACCGTCGATGAGCAGTTCTTC
NA,17,TRBJ2-1,TRBV3-1,NA,CASSQDSGRSSRNEQFF,TGTGCCAGCAGCCAAGATTCCGGGAGATCGAGCCGTAATGAGCAGTTCTTC
NA,16,TRBJ2-3,TRBV7-9,TRBD2,CASSFPSGGAADTQYF,TGTGCCAGCAGCTTCCCTAGCGGGGGGGCTGCAGATACGCAGTATTTT
NA,16,TRBJ2-1,TRBV4-1,TRBD2,CASSLPRASGRNEQFF,TGCGCCAGCAGCCTCCCCCGGGCTAGCGGGAGGAATGAGCAGTTCTTC
NA,13,TRBJ2-5,TRBV20-1,TRBD2,CSAETSGEETQYF,TGCAGTGCCGAGACTAGCGGGGAAGAGACCCAGTACTTC
once,15,TRBJ2-2,TRBV5-4,NA,CASSLAGANTGELFF,TGTGCCAGCAGCTTGGCAGGGGCGAACACCGGGGAGCTGTTTTTT
NA,11,TRBJ1-3,TRBV20-1,NA,CSASLGNTIYF,TGCAGTGCTAGTTTAGGAAACACCATATATTTT
once,14,TRBJ2-7,TRBV20-1,NA,CSAHRDTYTYEQYF,TGCAGTGCGCACCGGGACACCTATACCTACGAGCAGTACTTC
NA,13,TRBJ2-1,TRBV20-1,TRBD2,CSGGTSGYDEQFF,TGCAGTGGGGGAACTAGCGGATACGATGAGCAGTTCTTC
NA,12,TRBJ1-1,TRBV30,NA,CAWSVQGRGAFF,TGTGCCTGGAGTGTACAGGGTCGGGGGGCTTTCTTT
NA,18,TRBJ1-3,TRBV4-1,NA,CASSQSPPTRSSGNTIYF,TGCGCCAGCAGCCAATCTCCCCCGACACGGAGCTCTGGAAACACCATATATTTT
NA,14,TRBJ1-5,TRBV25-1,NA,CASSESGAHQPQHF,TGTGCCAGCAGTGAATCCGGGGCACATCAGCCCCAGCATTTT
NA,14,TRBJ2-1,TRBV24-1,NA,CATSGDFSYNEQFF,TGTGCCACAAGTGGGGACTTCTCCTACAATGAGCAGTTCTTC
NA,16,TRBJ2-5,TRBV7-2,NA,CASSFWGMGAQETQYF,TGTGCCAGCAGCTTTTGGGGTATGGGTGCCCAAGAGACCCAGTACTTC
once,16,TRBJ1-1,TRBV29-1,NA,CSVPLRHAGMNTEAFF,TGCAGCGTTCCGCTCAGACATGCGGGGATGAACACTGAAGCTTTCTTT
NA,14,TRBJ1-4,TRBV20-1,NA,CSARFPGRSEKLFF,TGCAGTGCTAGATTTCCAGGGAGGAGTGAAAAACTGTTTTTT
NA,13,TRBJ2-5,TRBV2,NA,CAITPGNKETQYF,TGTGCCATCACGCCAGGGAATAAAGAGACCCAGTACTTC